This entry is about one TCR beta chain. Its antigen is as yet unknown. The CDR3 runs to 14 residues. V dropped 5 bases and J dropped 3; count of bases not matched to a gene: 5. From germline, CDR1 is SGHRS and CDR2 YFSETQ. The source of the sample is a study of STAT5B mutations in CD4+ large granular lymphocyte leukemia. General study points: Data were not HLA-matched across samples. Main leukemic clonotypes were patient-specific, but roughly 23% appeared at low frequency elsewhere. 8/27 top patient clones versus 2/35 control clones were TRBV06-family.

In the original processing: Productive clonotypes were detectable down to 2.59 x 10-5 frequency. TCRdb's copy holds only in-frame clones and misses some; the assay was immunoSEQ multiplex PCR. That table is the source of V, J and clone size, and D and trimming were worked out from the DNA. The data hold some 51,000 clones, with about 80% observed a single time. The receptor comes from a human donor in good health. Sequencing was done on a sample of CD4+ T cells from blood buffy coats. J is TRBJ2-3 and V is TRBV5-1, with 8 bases that match TRBD2. The DNA for the CDR3 is TGCGCCAGCAGTACCGGGACTAGAACAGATACGCAGTATTTT. This encodes CASSTGTRTDTQYF.